This T cell receptor (beta chain) stems from a study of CD8+CD57+ T cells in acquired aplastic anemia. Notes on the study in general: Patients and controls shared under 35 CD8+ CDR3 sequences, which appeared highly expressed in patients and within their immunodominant clones. Levels of CD8+ Simpson's diversity were not significantly distinct in patients versus controls.

TCR beta VDJ combinations and CDR3 sequences were profiled from genomic DNA. MiXCR, applied by TCRdb to the reads, yields one record per CDR3 protein. The sample includes 150,000 or so distinct CDR3 sequences, about 48% seen only once; the top ten take approximately 12%. Flow cytometry had shown expanded CD8+CD57+ cells in the patients chosen for sequencing. At the time of blood sampling, patients had not yet received any therapy. CDR1 SGHNT and CDR2 YYREEE come from the germline V gene (reference sequence). This CDR3 comprises 13 residues. Trimming removed 2 bases at V and 8 bases at J, with 13 bases between. The sample holds one count of this clonotype. Its antigen remains unknown.

Source material: sorted CD4+, CD8+, or CD8+CD57+ T cells (not recorded which) from PBMCs. The chain couples TRBV5-4 to TRBJ1-2, with unresolved D. The sequence was obtained from a human donor with aplastic anemia. The CDR3 sequence is CASSLRHGEGYTF. In DNA form, the CDR3 reads TGTGCCAGCAGCTTAAGACACGGTGAGGGCTACACCTTC. The entire variable domain, with the rest obtained from reference TRBV5-4 and TRBJ1-2, is as follows: ETGVTQSPTHLIKTRGQQVTLRCSSQSGHNTVSWYQQALGQGPQFIFQYYREEENGRGNFPPRFSGLQFPNYSSELNVNALELDDSALYLCASSLRHGEGYTFGSGTRLTVV.